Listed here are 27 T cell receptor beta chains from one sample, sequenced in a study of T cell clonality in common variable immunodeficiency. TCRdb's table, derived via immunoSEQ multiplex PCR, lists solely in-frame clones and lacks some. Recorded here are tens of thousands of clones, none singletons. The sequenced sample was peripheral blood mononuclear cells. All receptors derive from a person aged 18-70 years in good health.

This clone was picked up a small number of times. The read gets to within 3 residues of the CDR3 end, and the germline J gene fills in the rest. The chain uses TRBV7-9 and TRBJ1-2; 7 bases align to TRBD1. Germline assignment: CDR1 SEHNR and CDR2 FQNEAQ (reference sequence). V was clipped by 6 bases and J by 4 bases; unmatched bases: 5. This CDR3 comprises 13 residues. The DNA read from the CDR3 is TGTGCCAGCAGTAGGGGGCGAATCTATGGC. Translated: CASSRGRIYG. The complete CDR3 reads CASSRGRIYGYTF.

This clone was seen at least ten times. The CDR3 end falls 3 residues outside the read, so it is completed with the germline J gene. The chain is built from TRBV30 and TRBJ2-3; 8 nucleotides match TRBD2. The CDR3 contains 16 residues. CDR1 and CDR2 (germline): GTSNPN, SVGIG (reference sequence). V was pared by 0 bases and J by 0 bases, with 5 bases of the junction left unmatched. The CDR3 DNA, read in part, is TGTGCCTGGAGTGTGGCCGGACTAGCCAGCACAGATACG. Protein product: CAWSVAGLASTDT. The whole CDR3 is CAWSVAGLASTDTQYF.

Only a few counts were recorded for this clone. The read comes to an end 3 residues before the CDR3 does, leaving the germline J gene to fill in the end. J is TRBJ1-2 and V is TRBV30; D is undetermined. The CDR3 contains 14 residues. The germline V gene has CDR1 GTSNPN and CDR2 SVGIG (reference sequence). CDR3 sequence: CAWSVAGASNDYTF. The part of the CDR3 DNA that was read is TGTGCCTGGAGTGTAGCGGGAGCTTCCAATGAC.

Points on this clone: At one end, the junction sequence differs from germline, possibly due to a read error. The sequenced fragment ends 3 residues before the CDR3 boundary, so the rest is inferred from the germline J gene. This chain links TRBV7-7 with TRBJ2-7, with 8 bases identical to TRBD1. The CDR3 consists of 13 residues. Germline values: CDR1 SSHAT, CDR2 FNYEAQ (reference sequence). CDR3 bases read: TGTGCTAGCAGCCTGGGACAGGACGACGAG. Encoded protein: CASSLGQDDE. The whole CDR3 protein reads CASSLGQDDEQYF. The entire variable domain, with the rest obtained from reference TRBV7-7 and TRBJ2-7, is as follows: GAGVSQSPRYKVTKRGQDVTLRCDPISSHATLYWYQQALGQGPEFLTYFNYEAQPDKSGLPSDRFSAERPEGSISTLTIQRTEQRDSAMYRCASSLGQDDEQYFGPGTRLTVT.

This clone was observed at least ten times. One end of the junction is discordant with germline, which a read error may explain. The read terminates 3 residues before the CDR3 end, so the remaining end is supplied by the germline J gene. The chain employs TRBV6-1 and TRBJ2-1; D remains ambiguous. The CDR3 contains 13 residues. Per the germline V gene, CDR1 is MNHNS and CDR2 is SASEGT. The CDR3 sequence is CASREGLRNEQFF. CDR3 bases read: TGTGCCAGCAGGGAAGGTCTCCGCAATGAG.

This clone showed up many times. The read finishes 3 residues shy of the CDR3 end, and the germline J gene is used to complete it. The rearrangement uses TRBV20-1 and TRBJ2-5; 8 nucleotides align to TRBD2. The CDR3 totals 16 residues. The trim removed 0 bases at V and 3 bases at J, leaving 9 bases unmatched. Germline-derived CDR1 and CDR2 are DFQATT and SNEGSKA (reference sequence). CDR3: CSARDEQRGGKETQYF. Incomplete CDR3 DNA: TGCAGTGCTAGAGATGAGCAACGGGGGGGAAAAGAGACC.

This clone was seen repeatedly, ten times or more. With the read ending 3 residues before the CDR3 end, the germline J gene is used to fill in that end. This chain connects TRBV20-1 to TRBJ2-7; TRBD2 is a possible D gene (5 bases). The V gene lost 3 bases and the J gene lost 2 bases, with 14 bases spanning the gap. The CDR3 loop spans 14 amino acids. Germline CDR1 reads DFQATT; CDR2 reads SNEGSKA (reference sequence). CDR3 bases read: TGCAGTGCTAGTCGGGTTAGCGTCACCTACGAG. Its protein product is CSASRVSVTYE. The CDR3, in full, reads CSASRVSVTYEQYF.

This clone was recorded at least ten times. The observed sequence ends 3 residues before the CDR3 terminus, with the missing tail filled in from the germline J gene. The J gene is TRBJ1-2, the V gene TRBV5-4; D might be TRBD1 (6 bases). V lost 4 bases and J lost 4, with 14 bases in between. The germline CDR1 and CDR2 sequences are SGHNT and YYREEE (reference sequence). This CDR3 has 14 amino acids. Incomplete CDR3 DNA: TGTGCCAGCAGCGCCAGACAGGTCCTCTATGGC. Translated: CASSARQVLYG. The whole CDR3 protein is CASSARQVLYGYTF. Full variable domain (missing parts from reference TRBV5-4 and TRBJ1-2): ETGVTQSPTHLIKTRGQQVTLRCSSQSGHNTVSWYQQALGQGPQFIFQYYREEENGRGNFPPRFSGLQFPNYSSELNVNALELDDSALYLCASSARQVLYGYTFGSGTRLTVV.

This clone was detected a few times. The CDR3 loop is CASSSLTEGSDTQYF. The sequenced CDR3 bases are TGTGCCAGCAGTTCGCTAACGGAGGGGTCAGATACG. The chain links TRBV6-2 or TRBV6-3 to TRBJ2-3, with a weak D call TRBD2 (6 bases). The read ends 3 residues early relative to the CDR3; the germline J gene fills the gap. The germline V gene has CDR1 MNHEY and CDR2 SVGEGT. The CDR3 length is 15 residues. V was clipped by 4 bases and J by 4 bases, with 15 bases between them.

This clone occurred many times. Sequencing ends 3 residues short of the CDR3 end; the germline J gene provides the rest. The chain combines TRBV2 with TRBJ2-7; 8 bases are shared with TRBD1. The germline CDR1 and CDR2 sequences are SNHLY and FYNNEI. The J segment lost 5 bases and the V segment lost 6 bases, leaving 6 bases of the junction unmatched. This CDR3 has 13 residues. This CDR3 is CASRRRTGNEQYF. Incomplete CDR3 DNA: TGTGCCAGCAGGAGACGGACAGGGAACGAG. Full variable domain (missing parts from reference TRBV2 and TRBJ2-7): EPEVTQTPSHQVTQMGQEVILRCVPISNHLYFYWYRQILGQKVEFLVSFYNNEISEKSEIFDDQFSVERPDGSNFTLKIRSTKLEDSAMYFCASRRRTGNEQYFGPGTRLTVT.

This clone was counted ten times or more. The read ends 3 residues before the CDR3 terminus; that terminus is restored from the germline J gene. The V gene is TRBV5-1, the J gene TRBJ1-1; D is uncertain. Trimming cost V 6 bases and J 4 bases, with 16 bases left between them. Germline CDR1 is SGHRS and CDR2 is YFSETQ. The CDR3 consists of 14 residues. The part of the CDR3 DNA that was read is TGCGCCAGCAAATCAGAGCGACCGACCACTGAA. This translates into CASKSERPTTE. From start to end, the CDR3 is CASKSERPTTEAFF.

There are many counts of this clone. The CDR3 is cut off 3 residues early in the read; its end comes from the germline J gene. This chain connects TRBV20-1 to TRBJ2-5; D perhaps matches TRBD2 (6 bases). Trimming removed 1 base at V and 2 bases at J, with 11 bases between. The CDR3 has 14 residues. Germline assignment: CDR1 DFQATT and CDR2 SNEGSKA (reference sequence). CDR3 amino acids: CSARVSGEQETQYF. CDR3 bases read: TGCAGTGCTAGAGTATCGGGGGAGCAAGAGACC.

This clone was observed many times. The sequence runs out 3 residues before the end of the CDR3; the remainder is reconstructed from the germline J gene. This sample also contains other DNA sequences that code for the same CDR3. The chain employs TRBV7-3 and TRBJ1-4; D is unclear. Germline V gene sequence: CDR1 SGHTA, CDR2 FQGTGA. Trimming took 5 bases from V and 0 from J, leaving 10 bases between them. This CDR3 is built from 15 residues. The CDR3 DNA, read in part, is TGTGCCAGCAGCCCCTACTCTGCAACTAATGAAAAA. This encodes CASSPYSATNEK. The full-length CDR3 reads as CASSPYSATNEKLFF.

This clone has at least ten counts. CDR3: CASSLGLRVSYEQYF. The CDR3 DNA, read in part, is TGTGCCAGCAGCTTAGGTCTAAGGGTGAGCTACGAG. This rearrangement joins TRBV7-9 to TRBJ2-7; D is unclear. The read comes to an end 3 residues before the CDR3 does, leaving the germline J gene to fill in the end. The germline V and J ends were trimmed by 1 base and 3 bases, with 13 bases remaining between them. There are 15 residues in the CDR3. CDR1 SEHNR and CDR2 FQNEAQ come from the germline V gene (reference sequence). The whole variable domain, filled in from reference TRBV7-9 and TRBJ2-7, reads DTGVSQNPRHKITKRGQNVTFRCDPISEHNRLYWYRQTLGQGPEFLTYFQNEAQLEKSRLLSDRFSAERPKGSFSTLEIQRTEQGDSAMYLCASSLGLRVSYEQYFGPGTRLTVT.

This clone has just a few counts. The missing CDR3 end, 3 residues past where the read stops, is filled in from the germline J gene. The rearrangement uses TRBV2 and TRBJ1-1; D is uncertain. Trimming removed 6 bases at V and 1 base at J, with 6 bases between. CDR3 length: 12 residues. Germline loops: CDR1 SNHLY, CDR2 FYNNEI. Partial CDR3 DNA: TGTGCCAGCAGGTCCAGGAACACTGAA. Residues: CASRSRNTE. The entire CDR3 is CASRSRNTEAFF.

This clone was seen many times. The CDR3 DNA, read in part, is TGCGCCAGCAGCCCCCGAGGGGACTATGGC. Translated: CASSPRGDYG. The whole CDR3 protein reads CASSPRGDYGYTF. J is TRBJ1-2 and V is TRBV5-1; tentatively, D is TRBD1 (5 bases). The CDR3 end lies 3 residues beyond the end of the read and is filled in from the germline J gene. The CDR3 contains 13 residues. Germline CDR1 and CDR2: SGHRS and YFSETQ. The germline V and J ends were trimmed by 4 bases and 3 bases, with 10 bases remaining between them.

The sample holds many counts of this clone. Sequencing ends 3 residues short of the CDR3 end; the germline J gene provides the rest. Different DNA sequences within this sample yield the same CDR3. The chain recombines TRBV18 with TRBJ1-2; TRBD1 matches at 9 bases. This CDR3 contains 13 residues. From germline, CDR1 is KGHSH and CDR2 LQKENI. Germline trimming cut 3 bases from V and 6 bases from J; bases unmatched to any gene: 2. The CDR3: CASSPGTGNGYTF. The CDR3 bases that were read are TGTGCCAGCTCACCCGGGACAGGGAATGGC.

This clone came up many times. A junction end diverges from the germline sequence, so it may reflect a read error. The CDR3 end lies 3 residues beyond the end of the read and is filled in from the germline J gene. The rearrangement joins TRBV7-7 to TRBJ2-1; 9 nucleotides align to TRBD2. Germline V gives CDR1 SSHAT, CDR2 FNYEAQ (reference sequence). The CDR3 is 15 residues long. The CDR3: CASSLEAGGYNEQFF. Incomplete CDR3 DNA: TGTGCTAGCAGCTTAGAAGCGGGGGGCTACAATGAG.

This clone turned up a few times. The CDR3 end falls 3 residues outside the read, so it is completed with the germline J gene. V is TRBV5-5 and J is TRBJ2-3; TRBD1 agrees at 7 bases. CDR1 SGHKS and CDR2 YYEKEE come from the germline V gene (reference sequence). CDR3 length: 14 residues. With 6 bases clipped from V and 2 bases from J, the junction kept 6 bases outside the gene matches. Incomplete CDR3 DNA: TGTGCCAGCAACACCGGGACAGCCACAGATACG. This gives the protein CASNTGTATDT. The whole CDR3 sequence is CASNTGTATDTQYF. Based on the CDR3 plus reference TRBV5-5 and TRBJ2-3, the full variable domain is DAGVTQSPTHLIKTRGQQVTLRCSPISGHKSVSWYQQVLGQGPQFIFQYYEKEERGRGNFPDRFSARQFPNYSSELNVNALLLGDSALYLCASNTGTATDTQYFGPGTRLTVL.

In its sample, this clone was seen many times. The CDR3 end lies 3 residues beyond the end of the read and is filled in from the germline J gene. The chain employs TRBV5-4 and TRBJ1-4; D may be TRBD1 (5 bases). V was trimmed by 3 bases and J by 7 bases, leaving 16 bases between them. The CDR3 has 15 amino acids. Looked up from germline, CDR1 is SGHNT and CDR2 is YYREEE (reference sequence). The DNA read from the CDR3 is TGTGCCAGCAGCTCGAGACAGACCCGTCGTGAAAAA. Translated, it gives CASSSRQTRREK. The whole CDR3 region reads CASSSRQTRREKLFF.

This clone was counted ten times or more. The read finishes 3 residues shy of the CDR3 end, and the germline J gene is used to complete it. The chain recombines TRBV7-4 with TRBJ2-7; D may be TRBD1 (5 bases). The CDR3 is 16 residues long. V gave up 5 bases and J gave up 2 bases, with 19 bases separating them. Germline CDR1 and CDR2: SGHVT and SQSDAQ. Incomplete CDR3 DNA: TGTGCCAGCAGCCTGACACAGGCATCTTCTCCCTACGAG. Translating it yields CASSLTQASSPYE. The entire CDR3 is CASSLTQASSPYEQYF.

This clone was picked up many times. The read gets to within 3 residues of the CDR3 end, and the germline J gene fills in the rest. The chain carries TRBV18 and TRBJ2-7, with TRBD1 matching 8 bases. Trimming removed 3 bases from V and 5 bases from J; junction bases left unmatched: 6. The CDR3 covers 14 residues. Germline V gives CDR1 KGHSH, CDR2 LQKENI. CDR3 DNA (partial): TGTGCCAGCTCACCGACAGGGGACAGCGACGAG. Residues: CASSPTGDSDE. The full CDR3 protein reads CASSPTGDSDEQYF.

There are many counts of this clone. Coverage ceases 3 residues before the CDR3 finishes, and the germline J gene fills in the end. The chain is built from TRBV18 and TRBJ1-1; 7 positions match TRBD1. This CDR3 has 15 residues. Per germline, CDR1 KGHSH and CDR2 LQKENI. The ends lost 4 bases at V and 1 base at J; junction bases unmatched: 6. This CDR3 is CASSQGATRNTEAFF. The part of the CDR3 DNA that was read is TGTGCCAGCTCACAGGGGGCAACGAGGAACACTGAA.

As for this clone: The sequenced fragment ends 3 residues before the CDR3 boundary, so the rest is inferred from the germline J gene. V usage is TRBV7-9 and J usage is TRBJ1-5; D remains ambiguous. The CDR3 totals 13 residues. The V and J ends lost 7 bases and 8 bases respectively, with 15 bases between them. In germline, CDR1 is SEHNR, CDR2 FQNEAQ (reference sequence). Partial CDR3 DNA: TGTGCCAGCAACCCGACACCGAGTGAGCCC. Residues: CASNPTPSEP. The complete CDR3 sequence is CASNPTPSEPQHF.

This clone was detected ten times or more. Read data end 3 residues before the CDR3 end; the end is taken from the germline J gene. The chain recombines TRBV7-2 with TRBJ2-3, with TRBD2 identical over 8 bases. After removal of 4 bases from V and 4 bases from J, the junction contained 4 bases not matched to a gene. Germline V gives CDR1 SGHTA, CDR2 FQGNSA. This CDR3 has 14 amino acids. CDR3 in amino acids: CASSWTSSADTQYF. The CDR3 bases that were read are TGTGCCAGCAGCTGGACTAGCAGCGCAGATACG.

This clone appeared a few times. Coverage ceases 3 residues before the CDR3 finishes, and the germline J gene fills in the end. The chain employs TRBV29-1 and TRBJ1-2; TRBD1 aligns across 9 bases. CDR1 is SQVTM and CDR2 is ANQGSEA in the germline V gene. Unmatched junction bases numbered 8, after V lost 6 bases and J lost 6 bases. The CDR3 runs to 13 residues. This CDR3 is CSVRGQGSDGYTF. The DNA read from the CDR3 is TGCAGCGTACGAGGACAGGGGAGTGATGGC.

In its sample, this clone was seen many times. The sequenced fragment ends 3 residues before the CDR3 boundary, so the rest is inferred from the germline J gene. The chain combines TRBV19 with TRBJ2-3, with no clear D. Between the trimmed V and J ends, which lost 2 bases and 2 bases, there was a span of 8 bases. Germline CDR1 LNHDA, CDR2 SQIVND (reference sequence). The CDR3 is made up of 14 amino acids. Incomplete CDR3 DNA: TGTGCCAGTAGTATATACCTAAACACAGATACG. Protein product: CASSIYLNTDT. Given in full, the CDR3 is CASSIYLNTDTQYF.